The clone carrying this TCR beta chain was observed a few times. Its matching antigen is unknown. Germline lookup yields CDR1 SGHTA and CDR2 FQGNSA. The CDR3 extends over 13 amino acids. Trimming left V 5 bases short and J 6 bases short, with 13 bases between. The data derive from a study of T-cell reconstitution after alpha-beta-depleted transplantation in children. For TCRbeta, the library was prepared with unique molecular identifiers. TCRdb redid the calling of the PCR reads with MiXCR, one entry per CDR3 protein. The sample comprises roughly 570,000 distinct CDR3 sequences, over 20% of which are singletons, and approximately 39% rests with the top ten. The study, taken as a whole, reports: A year post-transplant, T-cell counts and diversity derived mostly from newly produced T cells. Several hundred rapidly expanded clones from non-depleted graft cells reportedly supplied alpha-beta T cells about two months post-transplant.

This specimen was PBMCs, taken before TCRalphabeta/CD19-depleted stem cell transplant. The chain combines TRBV7-2 with TRBJ1-1; D ambiguous. This clonotype was sampled from a boy in the first two years of life with Wiskott-Aldrich syndrome, due to receive a stem cell transplant. CDR3 nucleotides: TGTGCCAGCAGCGCCTGGGGTATCGCTGAAGCTTTCTTT. The encoded protein is CASSAWGIAEAFF. The whole variable domain, remainder taken from reference TRBV7-2 and TRBJ1-1, is GAGVSQSPSNKVTEKGKDVELRCDPISGHTALYWYRQSLGQGLEFLIYFQGNSAPDKSGLPSDRFSAERTGGSVSTLTIQRTQQEDSAVYLCASSAWGIAEAFFGQGTRLTVV.